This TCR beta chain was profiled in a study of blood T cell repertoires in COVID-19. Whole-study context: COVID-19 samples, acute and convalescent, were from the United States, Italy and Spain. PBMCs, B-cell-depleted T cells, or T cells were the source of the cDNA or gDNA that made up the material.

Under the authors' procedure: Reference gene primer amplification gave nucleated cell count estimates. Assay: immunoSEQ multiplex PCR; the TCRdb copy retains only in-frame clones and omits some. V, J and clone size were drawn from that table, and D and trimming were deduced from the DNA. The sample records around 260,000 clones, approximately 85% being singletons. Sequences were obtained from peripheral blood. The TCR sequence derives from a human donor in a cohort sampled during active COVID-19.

The CDR3 protein is CASSLGTGRIYEQYF. CDR3 bases: TGTGCCAGCAGTCTGGGGACAGGGCGGATTTACGAGCAGTACTTC. This chain links TRBV11-1 with TRBJ2-7; 9 bases are shared with TRBD1. This CDR3 is built from 15 residues. The V gene's germline CDR1 is SGHAT and CDR2 FQDESV (reference sequence). V lost 6 bases to trimming and J lost 4 bases; unmatched junction nucleotides: 10.